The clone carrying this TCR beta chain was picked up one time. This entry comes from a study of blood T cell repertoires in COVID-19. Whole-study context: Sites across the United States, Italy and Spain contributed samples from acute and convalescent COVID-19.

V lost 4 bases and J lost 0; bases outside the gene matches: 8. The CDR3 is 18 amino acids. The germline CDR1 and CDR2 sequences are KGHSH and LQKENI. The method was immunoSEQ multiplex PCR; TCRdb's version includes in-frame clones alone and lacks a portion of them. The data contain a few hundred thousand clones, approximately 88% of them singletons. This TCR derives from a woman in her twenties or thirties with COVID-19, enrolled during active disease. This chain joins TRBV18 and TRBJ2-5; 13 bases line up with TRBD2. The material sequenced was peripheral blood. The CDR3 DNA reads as TGTGCCAGCTCACTCGGGACTAGCGGGAAATGGTACCAAGAGACCCAGTACTTC. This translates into CASSLGTSGKWYQETQYF.